Sequencing of this T cell receptor (beta chain) was carried out in a study of OX40 agonist ivuxolimab in advanced cancers. Study in general: Patients receiving dose escalation had hepatocellular carcinoma, melanoma, renal cell or head and neck cancer.

Germline-derived CDR1 and CDR2 are SGHDT and YYEEEE. The ends were cut back, 0 bases at V and 4 bases at J, with 7 bases in the middle. The CDR3 is made up of 14 amino acids. The cohort excluded patients with autoimmune disease history or systemic immunosuppression. About this clone itself: What it binds is unknown.

Study-wide results and limits: Expansion of clones was among the lowest in partial responders at 0.1-3.0 mg/kg.

Data came from immunoSEQ multiplex PCR; TCRdb stores just in-frame clones and leaves some out. The sample lists about 120,000 clones, roughly nine tenths occurring once. The rearrangement uses TRBV5-6 and TRBJ2-2; D uncertain. The sequences come from CD4+ or CD8+ T cells sorted from blood, collected in a trial of the OX40 agonist ivuxolimab. The receptor was derived from an adult with an advanced solid tumor such as melanoma, head and neck, liver or kidney cancer. The CDR3 DNA reads TGTGCCAGCAGCTTGGAATGGGGCACCGGGGAGCTGTTTTTT. Protein product: CASSLEWGTGELFF.